This T cell receptor (beta chain) was obtained from a study of T-cell reconstitution after alpha-beta-depleted transplantation in children. The germline V gene encodes CDR1 DFQATT and CDR2 SNEGSKA (reference sequence). The CDR3 covers 16 residues. The V end lost 5 bases, the J end lost 8 bases, and 22 bases lay between the germline ends. Using unique molecular identifiers, the investigators prepared the TCRbeta library. One entry per CDR3 protein, called by TCRdb with MiXCR from the PCR reads. The sample shows nearly 200,000 distinct CDR3 sequences, roughly 6.3% of them seen only once. The table lists this clonotype with a few counts. Its specificity is not known. Study findings and constraints: Surviving recipient T cells and thymic progenitors produced the high day-60 TCRbeta diversity seen in some patients. Several hundred rapidly expanded clones from non-depleted graft cells reportedly supplied alpha-beta T cells about two months post-transplant. Once a year had passed after transplant, T-cell counts and diversity came mostly from newly produced T cells.

The chain carries TRBV20-1 and TRBJ1-6; no reliable D call. Here the sequenced sample was PBMCs, taken before TCRalphabeta/CD19-depleted stem cell transplant. This receptor was taken from a girl less than two years old with combined immunodeficiency, due to receive a stem cell transplant. The CDR3 sequence is CSASDPKPGLYSPLHF. Written as DNA, the CDR3 is TGCAGTGCTTCAGACCCCAAACCGGGCCTCTATTCACCCCTCCACTTT.